One sample yielded the 9 T cell receptor beta chains listed below, sequenced in a study of cytomegalovirus exposure and HLA in healthy donors. Assay used: immunoSEQ multiplex PCR; TCRdb lists only in-frame clones, some missing. The sample lists a few hundred thousand clones; 86% were seen once. Sequencing was done on a sample of PBMCs. These receptors originate from a woman younger than 30 in good health and CMV-seronegative.

The chain joins TRBV19 to TRBJ1-1; D gene uncertain. This CDR3 region has 14 residues. V dropped 3 bases and J dropped 1 base, with 9 bases sitting between them. Germline V gene lookup returns CDR1 LNHDA and CDR2 SQIVND (reference sequence). CDR3 DNA: TGTGCCAGTAGTATCGCCAGTACGAACACTGAAGCTTTCTTT. Amino acid sequence: CASSIASTNTEAFF.

The table lists this clone with a few counts. The chain combines TRBV7-2 with TRBJ1-3; 10 bases agree with TRBD1. The V and J ends lost 6 bases and 8 bases, in that order; junction bases with no gene match: 7. The CDR3 totals 14 residues. From germline, CDR1 is SGHTA and CDR2 FQGNSA. The CDR3 loop reads CASRMTGGADTIYF. The CDR3 DNA sequence: TGTGCCAGCAGGATGACAGGGGGCGCTGACACCATATATTTT.

V usage is TRBV7-2 and J usage is TRBJ2-2; weak D call: TRBD1 (5 bases). V was shortened by 0 bases and J by 0 bases, with 5 bases between the two germline ends. The CDR3 totals 15 residues. Germline lookup yields CDR1 SGHTA and CDR2 FQGNSA. Written as DNA, the CDR3 is TGTGCCAGCAGCTTAGCAGGGGCGAACACCGGGGAGCTGTTTTTT. Encoded protein: CASSLAGANTGELFF.

This clone was detected only once. CDR3 DNA: TGCGCCAGCAGCCCTACTCCCAGGGGTCAGCCCCAGCATTTT. Protein sequence: CASSPTPRGQPQHF. The chain uses TRBV4-1 and TRBJ1-5; tentatively, D is TRBD1 (6 bases). The CDR3 covers 14 residues. Trimming left V 4 bases short and J 6 bases short, with 13 bases between. CDR1 is MGHRA, CDR2 YSYEKL, per germline.

The CDR3 DNA is TGTGCCAGCAGGATGGAGGGGGCCAACGTCCTGACTTTC. Its protein is CASRMEGANVLTF. The V call is TRBV6-6, the J call TRBJ2-6; D unclear. V lost 6 bases, J lost 4 bases, and 7 bases lay in between. In germline, CDR1 is MNHNY, CDR2 SVGAGI (reference sequence). This CDR3 has 13 residues.

This chain joins TRBV28 and TRBJ1-4, with D perhaps matching TRBD1 (5 bases). V gave up 7 bases and J gave up 4 bases, with 7 bases separating them. The length of the CDR3 is 12 residues. CDR1 and CDR2 from the germline V gene are MDHEN and SYDVKM. The CDR3 protein is CASKQGNEKLFF. Written as DNA, the CDR3 is TGTGCCAGCAAGCAGGGTAATGAAAAACTGTTTTTT.

This chain links TRBV15 with TRBJ2-7, with D possibly TRBD1 on 6 matching bases. Per the germline V gene, CDR1 is LNHNV and CDR2 is YYDKDF (reference sequence). The CDR3 consists of 17 residues. V shed 0 bases and J shed 5 bases, with 20 bases lying between them. CDR3: CATSRDPTSTGNNEQYF. As DNA, the CDR3 is TGTGCCACCAGCAGAGATCCGACGTCAACAGGGAACAACGAGCAGTACTTC.

The chain carries TRBV29-1 and TRBJ2-4, with D tentatively TRBD2 (6 bases). The germline V gene encodes CDR1 SQVTM and CDR2 ANQGSEA. CDR3 length: 14 amino acids. V was cut by 7 bases and J by 5 bases, with 18 bases left in between. CDR3 nucleotide sequence: TGCAGCGCTACGACAGTTAGGGAGGAAAACATTCAGTACTTC. It yields the protein CSATTVREENIQYF.

The V and J genes are TRBV28 and TRBJ1-3; D unresolved. There are 12 residues in the CDR3. Trimming shortened V by 2 bases and J by 7 bases, and 6 bases separated the two germline ends. Germline lookup yields CDR1 MDHEN and CDR2 SYDVKM. The CDR3 spells CASSLPRNTIYF. CDR3 sequence (DNA): TGTGCCAGCAGTTTACCGCGGAACACCATATATTTT.